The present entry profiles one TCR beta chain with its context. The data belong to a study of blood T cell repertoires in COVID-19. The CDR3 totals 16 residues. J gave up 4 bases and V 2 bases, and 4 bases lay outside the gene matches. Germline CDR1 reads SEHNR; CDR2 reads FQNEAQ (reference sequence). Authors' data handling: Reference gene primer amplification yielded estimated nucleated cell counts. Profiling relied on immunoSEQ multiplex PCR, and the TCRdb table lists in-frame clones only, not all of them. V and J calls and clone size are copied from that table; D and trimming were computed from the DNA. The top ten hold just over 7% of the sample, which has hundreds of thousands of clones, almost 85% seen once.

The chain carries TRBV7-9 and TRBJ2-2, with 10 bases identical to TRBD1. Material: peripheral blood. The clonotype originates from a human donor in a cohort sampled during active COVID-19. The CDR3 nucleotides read TGTGCCAGCAGCTTAACCGGGACAGGGGCCACCGGGGAGCTGTTTTTT. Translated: CASSLTGTGATGELFF.